The clone carrying this TCR beta chain was counted ten times or more. Its antigen is not known. The sample originates from a study of human T cells and chemical hapten exposure. Study overall: Diphenylcyclopropenone doses were given weekly to the scalps of patients across the approximately 24-week study. Per-sample variation in TCR yield stemmed mainly from small pooled library volume differences. The study's findings and limits: There were significantly more large CDR3 similarity clusters among expanded TCRs than among controls.

Time point given: pre-sensitization, week 0. The treatment is: therapeutic diphenylcyclopropenone sensitization with weekly scalp DPC. Deletions cut 5 bases from V and 0 bases from J, with 14 bases between. The CDR3 runs 16 residues. The study's library attached unique molecular identifiers to single cDNA molecules. TCRdb reprocessed the RACE reads with MiXCR, giving one entry per CDR3 protein. Among around 120,000 distinct CDR3 sequences listed, about 13% were seen once. The chain carries TRBV12-3 or TRBV12-4 and TRBJ1-5; no clear D. Here the sequenced sample was whole blood, taken in connection with sensitization to the hapten diphenylcyclopropenone (DPC). The receptor was isolated from a woman aged 18-29 years with alopecia areata. Some clones in this sample may be carry-over from other donors' samples. CDR3 DNA sequence: TGTGCCAGCAGTCCGTTTAAGGGCCCTAGCAATCAGCCCCAGCATTTT. This translates into CASSPFKGPSNQPQHF.